This T cell receptor beta chain was sequenced in a study of T-cell reconstitution after alpha-beta-depleted transplantation in children. A few counts support this clonotype. A TCRbeta library incorporating unique molecular identifiers was prepared. TCRdb recomputed calls from the PCR reads with MiXCR, one row per CDR3 protein. The repertoire consists of about 600,000 distinct CDR3 sequences, with about 11% occurring once and the leading ten covering about 4.3%. The V end was cut by 4 bases, the J end by 4 bases, with 15 bases between. This CDR3 contains 15 residues. Germline V gene sequence: CDR1 MNHEY, CDR2 SVGAGI.

The source is a human donor who donated a stem cell graft to a child with acute myeloid leukemia. The V and J genes are TRBV6-5 and TRBJ2-3; D may be TRBD2 (6 bases). The input for sequencing was PBMCs from the stem cell graft donor, taken from the stem cell graft. CDR3 in amino acids: CASSSVGGEADTQYF. CDR3 bases: TGTGCCAGCAGTTCCGTAGGAGGGGAAGCAGATACGCAGTATTTT.